One sample yielded the 8 T cell receptor beta chains listed below, sequenced in a study of blood T cell repertoires in COVID-19. Generated by immunoSEQ multiplex PCR, the TCRdb table keeps only in-frame clones and is missing some. The sample yields about 400,000 clones, roughly 86% seen once. Source material: PBMCs or T cells enriched from blood (not recorded which). The receptors stem from a woman aged 40 to 50 with acute COVID-19.

CDR3 DNA: TGTGCCAGTAGCCGTACAGGGATGAGCGGGGAGCTGTTTTTT. It translates to CASSRTGMSGELFF. This rearrangement joins TRBV19 to TRBJ2-2, with D possibly TRBD1 on 6 matching bases. Germline V gene sequence: CDR1 LNHDA, CDR2 SQIVND (reference sequence). The CDR3 contains 14 residues. The germline V and J ends were trimmed by 6 bases and 7 bases, with 15 bases remaining between them.

The rearrangement uses TRBV4-1 and TRBJ1-2; possibly TRBD1 for D (5 bases). V dropped 0 bases and J dropped 4 bases, with 9 bases sitting between them. This CDR3 is built from 14 residues. Germline assignment: CDR1 MGHRA and CDR2 YSYEKL. CDR3: CASSQEWGLYGYTF. The DNA of the CDR3 is TGCGCCAGCAGCCAAGAGTGGGGACTCTATGGCTACACCTTC.

The gene calls are TRBV5-8 and TRBJ2-6, with TRBD1 matching over 8 bases. V shed 2 bases, J shed 0 bases, and the junction held 7 bases outside the gene matches. Looked up from germline, CDR1 is SGHTS and CDR2 is YDEGEE. The CDR3 consists of 18 residues. DNA of the CDR3: TGTGCCAGCAGCTTAGAGACAGGGGCTCTCTCTGGGGCCAACGTCCTGACTTTC. Its protein product is CASSLETGALSGANVLTF.

This clone was recorded only once. The rearrangement links TRBV10-1 to TRBJ1-5, with D uncertain. The germline V gene encodes CDR1 WNHNN and CDR2 SYGVQD (reference sequence). Deletions cut 3 bases from V and 3 bases from J, with 12 bases between. The CDR3 consists of 15 residues. CDR3 in DNA: TGCGCCAGCAGTGACGCCAGGCGACACAATCAGCCCCAGCATTTT. The encoded protein is CASSDARRHNQPQHF.

The rearrangement uses TRBV7-9 and TRBJ1-1, with 7 bases fitting TRBD1. The CDR3 is made up of 13 amino acids. The germline CDR1 and CDR2 sequences are SEHNR and FQNEAQ (reference sequence). V lost 2 bases, J lost 10 bases, and 7 bases stayed unmatched. CDR3 nucleotides: TGTGCCAGCAGCTTACTAGTTACAGGGGCAGCTTTCTTT. It yields the protein CASSLLVTGAAFF. The variable domain in full, with the rest retrieved from reference TRBV7-9 and TRBJ1-1, is DTGVSQNPRHKITKRGQNVTFRCDPISEHNRLYWYRQTLGQGPEFLTYFQNEAQLEKSRLLSDRFSAERPKGSFSTLEIQRTEQGDSAMYLCASSLLVTGAAFFGQGTRLTVV.

This rearrangement joins TRBV29-1 to TRBJ1-3; TRBD1 aligns across 11 bases. This CDR3 comprises 16 residues. Trimming cost V 4 bases and J 4 bases; bases outside gene matches: 9. CDR1 is SQVTM, CDR2 ANQGSEA, per germline. The CDR3 DNA is TGCAGCGTTGCAGACGGACAGGGGGCGAGAGGAAACACCATATATTTT. Translating it yields CSVADGQGARGNTIYF.

V and J are TRBV25-1 and TRBJ1-2, with TRBD1 as a possible D gene (5 bases). This CDR3 is built from 13 residues. CDR1 is MGHDK and CDR2 is SYGVNS in the germline V gene. V lost 2 bases, J lost 7 bases, and 11 bases lay in between. DNA of the CDR3: TGTGCCAGCAGTGAAAATGGCGGGGGTGGCTACACCTTC. It encodes CASSENGGGGYTF.

To note about this clone: One end of the junction fails to match germline, which may point to a read error. V and J are TRBV27 and TRBJ1-2; maybe TRBD1 (5 bases). Germline-derived CDR1 and CDR2 are MNHEY and SMNVEV (reference sequence). The CDR3 spans 9 residues. The CDR3 spells CASSVTAIF. The CDR3 DNA reads as TGTGCCAGCAGTGTGACAGCAATCTTC.